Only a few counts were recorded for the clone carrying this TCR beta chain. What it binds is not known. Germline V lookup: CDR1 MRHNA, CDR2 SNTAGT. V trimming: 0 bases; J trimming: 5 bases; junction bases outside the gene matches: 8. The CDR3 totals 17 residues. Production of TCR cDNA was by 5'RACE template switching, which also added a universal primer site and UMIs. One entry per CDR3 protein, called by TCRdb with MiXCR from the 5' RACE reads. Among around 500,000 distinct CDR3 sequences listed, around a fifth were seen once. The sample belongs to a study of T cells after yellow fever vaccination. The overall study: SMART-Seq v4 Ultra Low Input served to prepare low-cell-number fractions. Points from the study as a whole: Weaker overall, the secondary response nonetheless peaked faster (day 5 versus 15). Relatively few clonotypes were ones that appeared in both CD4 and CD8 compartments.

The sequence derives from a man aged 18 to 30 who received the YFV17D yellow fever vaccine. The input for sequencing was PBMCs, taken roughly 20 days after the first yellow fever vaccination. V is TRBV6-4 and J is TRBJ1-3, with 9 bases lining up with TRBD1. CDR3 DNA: TGTGCCAGCAGTGACTCGATCGGGGACAGGGACCGAAACACCATATATTTT. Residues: CASSDSIGDRDRNTIYF.